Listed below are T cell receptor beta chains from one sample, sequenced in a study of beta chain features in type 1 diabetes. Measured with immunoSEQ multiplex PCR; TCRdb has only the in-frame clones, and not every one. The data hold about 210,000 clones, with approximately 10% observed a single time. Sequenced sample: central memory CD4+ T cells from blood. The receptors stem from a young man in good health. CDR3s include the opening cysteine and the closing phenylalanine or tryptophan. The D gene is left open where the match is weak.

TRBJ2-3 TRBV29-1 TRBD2 CSASGGKTDTQYF
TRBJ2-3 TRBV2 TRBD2 CASNVAGGADTQYF
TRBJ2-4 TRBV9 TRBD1 CASSARQGAARDIQYF
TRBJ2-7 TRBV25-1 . CASSDTSPYEQYF
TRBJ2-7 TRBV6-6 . CASSYSGSNEQYF
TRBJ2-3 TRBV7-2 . CASSLGSGGTDTQYF
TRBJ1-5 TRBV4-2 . CASSENVGREGKPQHF
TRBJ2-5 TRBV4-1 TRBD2 CASSQTSGRETQYF
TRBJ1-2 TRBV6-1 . CASTMTGDGYTF
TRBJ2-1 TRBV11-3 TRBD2 CASSLGRTSGSLGEQFF
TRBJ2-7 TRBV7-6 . CASSGSPGYSYEQYF
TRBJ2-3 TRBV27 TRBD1 CASSFHDRGKGTDTQYF
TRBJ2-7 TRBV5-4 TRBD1 CASSLGSRQGAREQYF
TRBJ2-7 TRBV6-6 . CASTLGANSYEQYF
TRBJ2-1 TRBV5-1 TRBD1 CASSLHGQGAINEQFF
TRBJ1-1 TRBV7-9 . CASSLTARDTEAFF
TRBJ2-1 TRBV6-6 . CASSYPSAGEQFF
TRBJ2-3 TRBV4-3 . CASSHGRRDTQYF
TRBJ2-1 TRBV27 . CASSFAPPGTTNEQFF
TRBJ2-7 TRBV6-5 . CASSTGFYEQYF
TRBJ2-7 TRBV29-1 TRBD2 CSVVGRAPYEQYF
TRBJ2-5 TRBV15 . CATSRDGETQYF
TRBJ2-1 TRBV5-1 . CASSLGSRGNEQFF
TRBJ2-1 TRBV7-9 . CASSQDSRRDYNEQFF
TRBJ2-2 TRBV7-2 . CASSHTGATGELFF
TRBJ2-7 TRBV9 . CASSQVASSSYEQYF
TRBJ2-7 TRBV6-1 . CASSPSGPKTYEQYF
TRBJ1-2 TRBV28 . CASIETGSKGYTF
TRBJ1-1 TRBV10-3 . CAISELNTEAFF
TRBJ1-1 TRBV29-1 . CSVEIGNTEAFF
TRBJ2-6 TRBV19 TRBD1 CASRRGPGANVLTF
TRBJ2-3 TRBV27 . CASRVPAGRGTDTQYF
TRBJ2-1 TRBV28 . CASLAGRDSYNEQFF